Following are 21 T cell receptor beta chains from one sample sequenced in a study of shared clonotypes between healthy human individuals. The repertoire was sequenced with immunoSEQ multiplex PCR; TCRdb's copy has only in-frame clones and lacks some. The profile shows around 2.1 million clones, 90% to 96% of them singletons. The sequenced material came from naive CD4+ T cells sorted from blood. Noted subset: CD45RA+ positively selected. These receptors all stem from a man between 18 and 29 years old in good health.

The chain couples TRBV6-1 to TRBJ2-7, with TRBD1 matching over 7 bases. Per the germline V gene, CDR1 is MNHNS and CDR2 is SASEGT. CDR3 length: 14 amino acids. J gave up 2 bases and V 4 bases, and 5 bases lay outside the gene matches. CDR3 loop: CASSGDSPPYEQYF. The CDR3 DNA is TGTGCCAGCAGTGGGGACAGTCCTCCCTACGAGCAGTACTTC.

The chain employs TRBV5-1 and TRBJ2-2, with 8 bases identical to TRBD2. The V gene end was trimmed by 3 bases and the J gene end by 4 bases; junction bases not matched to a gene: 5. Germline CDR1 SGHRS, CDR2 YFSETQ. The CDR3 extends over 15 amino acids. In DNA, the CDR3 is TGCGCCAGCAGCTCCTCGGGACTAGTCACCGGGGAGCTGTTTTTT. Protein sequence: CASSSSGLVTGELFF.

The V call is TRBV7-2, the J call TRBJ1-1; D ambiguous. This CDR3 is 17 amino acids long. Trimming pared 5 bases from V and 0 bases from J, leaving 19 bases between. Germline-derived CDR1 and CDR2 are SGHTA and FQGNSA. The CDR3 reads CASSLRGRTGVNTEAFF. The CDR3 coding sequence is TGTGCCAGCAGCCTCCGTGGTCGGACTGGGGTGAACACTGAAGCTTTCTTT.

This sequence joins TRBV19 and TRBJ2-7; 10 bases are shared with TRBD1. Germline V CDR1 and CDR2: LNHDA, SQIVND (reference sequence). The CDR3 is 15 residues long. V gave up 6 bases and J gave up 2 bases; unmatched junction bases: 7. The CDR3 DNA follows: TGTGCCAGTAGCGGTCCCGGGACAGGGGCCTACGAGCAGTACTTC. This encodes CASSGPGTGAYEQYF.

V and J are TRBV10-3 and TRBJ2-3; TRBD2 aligns across 7 bases. Trimming cost V 4 bases and J 1 base; bases outside gene matches: 5. Germline V gene lookup returns CDR1 ENHRY and CDR2 SYGVKD. The CDR3 is 15 amino acids. The CDR3 loop reads CAISGQRGGTDTQYF. The CDR3 DNA reads as TGTGCCATCAGTGGACAGCGGGGCGGCACAGATACGCAGTATTTT.

With regard to this clone: Other DNA sequences within the sample encode an identical CDR3. The V gene is TRBV10-1, the J gene TRBJ1-5; D unclear. The CDR3 extends over 13 amino acids. V was trimmed by 2 bases and J by 4 bases, leaving 6 bases between them. Germline values: CDR1 WNHNN, CDR2 SYGVQD (reference sequence). CDR3 sequence: CASSEGKNQPQHF. The CDR3 nucleotides are TGCGCCAGCAGTGAGGGGAAGAATCAGCCCCAGCATTTT.

The table lists this clone with a few counts. The chain carries TRBV6-1 and TRBJ2-1; D possibly corresponds to TRBD2 (5 bases). Germline-derived CDR1 and CDR2 are MNHNS and SASEGT. The CDR3 consists of 14 residues. V was shortened by 6 bases and J by 8 bases, with 17 bases between the two germline ends. CDR3 bases: TGTGCCAGCAGGGGAGTGGTAAAGGTCCATGAGCAGTTCTTC. Encoded protein: CASRGVVKVHEQFF.

The chain links TRBV6-5 to TRBJ1-3; D is uncertain. Germline V gene lookup returns CDR1 MNHEY and CDR2 SVGAGI. The V end was cut by 7 bases, the J end by 3 bases, with 16 bases between. The CDR3 length is 15 residues. CDR3 amino acids: CASTRDTTLGNTIYF. In nucleotides, the CDR3 is TGTGCCAGCACGCGAGATACCACTCTTGGAAACACCATATATTTT.

The count of this clone is one. The chain is built from TRBV29-1 and TRBJ2-1; TRBD1 or TRBD2 may be the D gene (6 bases each). The CDR3 length is 16 residues. The V gene lost 6 bases and the J gene lost 4 bases, with 22 bases spanning the gap. Germline V gene lookup returns CDR1 SQVTM and CDR2 ANQGSEA. The CDR3 coding sequence is TGCAGCGTCCCCTTAGGGGGGCGCTCTACGTACAATGAGCAGTTCTTC. Translation gives CSVPLGGRSTYNEQFF.

This chain links TRBV9 with TRBJ2-1; possibly TRBD1 for D (5 bases). The germline CDR1 and CDR2 sequences are SGDLS and YYNGEE. Trimming took 3 bases from V and 1 from J, leaving 20 bases between them. The CDR3 runs to 18 residues. CDR3 bases: TGTGCCAGCAGCGCCCTAGGCGGAGCCCCAGGGTCCTACAATGAGCAGTTCTTC. This codes for CASSALGGAPGSYNEQFF.

The chain couples TRBV9 to TRBJ1-1; D remains unclear. The CDR3 is 13 amino acids. Germline values: CDR1 SGDLS, CDR2 YYNGEE. The V gene lost 4 bases and the J gene lost 0 bases, with 7 bases spanning the gap. For the CDR3, the DNA is TGTGCCAGCAGCCGCTGGGTGAACACTGAAGCTTTCTTT. Residues: CASSRWVNTEAFF.

Points on this clone: Other DNA sequences in the same sample also yield this CDR3. The V gene is TRBV5-1, the J gene TRBJ2-7; D ambiguous. V gave up 1 base and J gave up 0 bases, with 8 bases separating them. Germline values: CDR1 SGHRS, CDR2 YFSETQ. The CDR3 totals 14 residues. The CDR3 reads CASSLPSGSYEQYF. The CDR3 coding sequence is TGCGCCAGCAGCTTGCCTTCAGGCTCCTACGAGCAGTACTTC.

This clone has just one count. V usage is TRBV7-2 and J usage is TRBJ2-1; the D gene is possibly TRBD2 (6 bases). V lost 5 bases to trimming and J lost 0 bases, with 11 bases between them. The germline V gene has CDR1 SGHTA and CDR2 FQGNSA. The CDR3 is 15 residues long. This CDR3 reads CASSRTTSSYNEQFF. The DNA for the CDR3 is TGTGCCAGCAGCCGTACGACTAGCTCCTACAATGAGCAGTTCTTC.

The rearrangement uses TRBV5-1 and TRBJ1-1, with D possibly being TRBD1 (5 bases). CDR3 length: 14 amino acids. The ends were cut back, 4 bases at V and 2 bases at J, with 12 bases in the middle. Germline V lookup: CDR1 SGHRS, CDR2 YFSETQ. The CDR3 DNA sequence: TGCGCCAGCAGCCCGGGACGGCCAAACACTGAAGCTTTCTTT. Amino acid sequence: CASSPGRPNTEAFF.

This chain uses TRBV7-9 with TRBJ1-6; TRBD1 might be the D (5 bases). The CDR3 runs to 16 residues. V lost 1 base and J 8 bases, leaving 15 bases between the germline ends. Germline CDR1 reads SEHNR; CDR2 reads FQNEAQ (reference sequence). CDR3 in DNA: TGTGCCAGCAGCTTAGTAACGACAGTAAAGGATTCACCCCTCCACTTT. Amino acid sequence: CASSLVTTVKDSPLHF.

This rearrangement joins TRBV27 to TRBJ2-3; 11 bases fit TRBD2. V dropped 4 bases and J dropped 5; count of bases not matched to a gene: 5. Germline V gene lookup returns CDR1 MNHEY and CDR2 SMNVEV (reference sequence). CDR3 length: 15 residues. The CDR3 DNA follows: TGTGCCAGCAGTTCCCTTAGCGGGGGGGAAGATACGCAGTATTTT. Translating gives CASSSLSGGEDTQYF.

The chain uses TRBV2 and TRBJ2-5, with a possible D match to TRBD1 (6 bases). The CDR3 is made up of 13 amino acids. In germline, CDR1 is SNHLY, CDR2 FYNNEI. The ends were cut back, 7 bases at V and 5 bases at J, with 14 bases in the middle. Here the CDR3 reads CASNPGEGETQYF. The CDR3, as DNA: TGTGCCAGCAATCCAGGGGAAGGCGAGACCCAGTACTTC.

This clone came up once. The V and J genes are TRBV9 and TRBJ1-5; D call uncertain. Per germline, CDR1 SGDLS and CDR2 YYNGEE. The V gene lost 0 bases and the J gene lost 5 bases, with 12 bases spanning the gap. This CDR3 spans 15 amino acids. CDR3 nucleotide sequence: TGTGCCAGCAGCGTAGGGGTGACAACATATCAGCCCCAGCATTTT. Protein product: CASSVGVTTYQPQHF. The whole variable domain, filled in from reference TRBV9 and TRBJ1-5, reads DSGVTQTPKHLITATGQRVTLRCSPRSGDLSVYWYQQSLDQGLQFLIQYYNGEERAKGNILERFSAQQFPDLHSELNLSSLELGDSALYFCASSVGVTTYQPQHFGDGTRLSIL.

The chain is built from TRBV2 and TRBJ1-3, with D possibly matching TRBD1 (5 bases). Germline CDR1 and CDR2: SNHLY and FYNNEI. The CDR3 runs 13 residues. V was pared by 4 bases and J by 4 bases, with 8 bases between. CDR3 coding DNA: TGTGCCAGCAGTGTGGCAGGGGGAAACACCATATATTTT. Translation: CASSVAGGNTIYF.

In its sample, this clone was seen once. The chain employs TRBV29-1 and TRBJ1-5; 7 bases are shared with TRBD1. CDR1 is SQVTM, CDR2 ANQGSEA, per germline. The CDR3 is 14 amino acids. V shed 4 bases, J shed 4 bases, and the junction held 7 bases outside the gene matches. The CDR3 bases are TGCAGCGTTGGAGCGGGGACAGCGAATCAGCCCCAGCATTTT. This codes for CSVGAGTANQPQHF.

The rearrangement links TRBV25-1 to TRBJ1-1, with a tentative D call TRBD1 (6 bases). CDR1 and CDR2 from the germline V gene are MGHDK and SYGVNS. The CDR3 contains 15 residues. Between the trimmed V and J ends, which lost 5 bases and 7 bases, there was a span of 20 bases. Here the CDR3 reads CASSLMGWGQGEAFF. Here the CDR3 DNA reads TGTGCCAGCAGTCTAATGGGTTGGGGGCAGGGTGAAGCTTTCTTT.